The 3 T cell receptor beta chains given below trace back to one sample, sequenced in a study of blood T cell repertoires in COVID-19. Profiling relied on immunoSEQ multiplex PCR, and the TCRdb table lists in-frame clones only, not all of them. The sample records under 300,000 clones, 70% to 90% being singletons. Sequencing was carried out using PBMCs or T cells enriched from blood (not recorded which). The receptors stem from a woman aged 45-60 years who had recovered from COVID-19.

The rearrangement joins TRBV30 to TRBJ1-1; 7 nucleotides agree with TRBD1. The CDR3 loop spans 13 amino acids. Germline-derived CDR1 and CDR2 are GTSNPN and SVGIG (reference sequence). The V segment lost 1 base and the J segment 7 bases; nucleotides outside the gene matches: 6. Written as DNA, the CDR3 is TGTGCCTGGAGTGCCGGGACAGCTTTTGAAGCTTTCTTT. Protein sequence: CAWSAGTAFEAFF. The complete variable domain, with remaining parts taken from reference TRBV30 and TRBJ1-1, reads SQTIHQWPATLVQPVGSPLSLECTVEGTSNPNLYWYRQAAGRGLQLLFYSVGIGQISSEVPQNLSASRPQDRQFILSSKKLLLSDSGFYLCAWSAGTAFEAFFGQGTRLTVV.

The V and J genes are TRBV27 and TRBJ2-1, with TRBD1 matching over 9 bases. With V trimmed by 8 bases and J by 5 bases, 1 base remained unmatched. The CDR3 consists of 12 residues. CDR1 and CDR2 (germline): MNHEY, SMNVEV (reference sequence). The CDR3 bases are TGTGCCAGCGGGACAGGGAACAATGAGCAGTTCTTC. The encoded protein is CASGTGNNEQFF.

The V and J genes are TRBV5-1 and TRBJ1-1; no reliable D call. Germline V gene data show CDR1 as SGHRS and CDR2 as YFSETQ. The CDR3 has 13 amino acids. V lost 7 bases, J lost 1 base, and 11 bases lay in between. The CDR3: CASHSGPNTEAFF. CDR3 coding DNA: TGCGCCAGCCACTCGGGTCCGAACACTGAAGCTTTCTTT.